The present T cell receptor (beta chain) was sequenced within a study of regulatory T cells in long-lasting Graves disease. At the level of the study: The study enrolled newly diagnosed Graves' patients on antithyroid drugs under 3 months. Study findings and constraints: Persistent Graves' patients showed a TCR diversity that was lower than that of newly diagnosed ones. Persistent disease preferred TRBV28, TRBJ1-2 and TRBJ2-5; new disease, TRBV20-1 and TRBJ2-1. New patients shared more than 750 public clonotypes, fewer than the approximately 2,700 shared by persistent patients.

Regarding time point: newly diagnosed GD, antithyroid drugs for less than 3 months. PBMC RNA served as the TCR library source. This clonotype was seen at least ten times. Its antigen is not identified. According to the study, TCR beta libraries were built with iRepertoire HTBI primers and CDR3-region Arm-PCR. TCRdb called the multiplex PCR reads again in MiXCR, with one record for every CDR3 protein. The sample gives more than 450,000 distinct CDR3 sequences, around 13% of which show up once; 8% to 10% is in the top ten. V was pared by 0 bases and J by 8 bases, with 5 bases between. The CDR3 is made up of 12 amino acids. The germline V gene has CDR1 MNHEY and CDR2 SMNVEV (reference sequence). A further study also used this sample, focusing on T cells in Graves' hyperthyroidism and ophthalmopathy.

The sequence was obtained from a woman aged 30 to 39 with Graves disease. The chain carries TRBV27 and TRBJ2-1; D gene uncertain. The specimen was peripheral blood mononuclear cells (PBMCs), collected at new diagnosis, from a patient treated with antithyroid drugs. CDR3 loop: CASSLSGYEQFF. In nucleotides, the CDR3 is TGTGCCAGCAGTTTATCTGGGTATGAGCAGTTCTTC.